A single sample is the source of the 6 T cell receptor beta chains below, sequenced in a study of T-cell memory formation after mild COVID-19. TCRdb called the 5' RACE reads again in MiXCR, with one record for every CDR3 protein. This table holds roughly 350,000 distinct CDR3 sequences, around 27% found once. Sequenced input: PBMCs or a T cell subset sorted from them (not recorded which). All receptors come from an adult woman who had mild COVID-19 (a few samples of this study predate the infection). Cell type and time point are not known.

This clonotype has just a few counts. The rearrangement uses TRBV5-1 and TRBJ2-7; 7 positions agree with TRBD1. This CDR3 region has 14 residues. Trimming removed 3 bases from V and 6 bases from J; junction bases left unmatched: 9. Germline V gene lookup returns CDR1 SGHRS and CDR2 YFSETQ. CDR3 amino acids: CASSWGQSRAEQYF. In nucleotides, the CDR3 is TGCGCCAGCAGCTGGGGACAGTCTCGGGCCGAGCAGTACTTC.

The chain is built from TRBV11-2 and TRBJ2-7; possible D gene TRBD2, 6 bases. The CDR3 has 14 amino acids. Trimming pared 2 bases from V and 6 bases from J, leaving 14 bases between. Germline V gene data show CDR1 as SGHAT and CDR2 as FQNNGV. The CDR3 DNA reads TGTGCCAGCAGCTTACGTAGACTAGTAAGCGAGCAGTACTTC. Protein sequence: CASSLRRLVSEQYF.

A few counts support this clonotype. The chain links TRBV7-6 to TRBJ2-5; the D gene is possibly TRBD1 (5 bases). V lost 1 base and J lost 3, with 9 bases in between. The germline gives CDR1 SGHVS, CDR2 FNYEAQ. The CDR3 spans 14 residues. The CDR3 DNA reads TGTGCCAGCAGCTTAGTCGGCAGGGAAGAGACCCAGTACTTC. Its translation is CASSLVGREETQYF.

The rearrangement uses TRBV3-1 and TRBJ2-4, with 10 bases identical to TRBD2. This CDR3 comprises 15 residues. Losses at the gene ends were 4 bases for V and 6 bases for J; bases not matched to a gene: 6. The V gene's germline CDR1 is LGHDT and CDR2 YNNKEL (reference sequence). CDR3 DNA sequence: TGTGCCAGCAGCCCGAGCGGGGGGGCCCGAAACATTCAGTACTTC. Translated, it gives CASSPSGGARNIQYF. Variable domain in full (rest from reference TRBV3-1 and TRBJ2-4): DTAVSQTPKYLVTQMGNDKSIKCEQNLGHDTMYWYKQDSKKFLKIMFSYNNKELIINETVPNRFSPKSPDKAHLNLHINSLELGDSAVYFCASSPSGGARNIQYFGAGTRLSVL.

This clonotype was seen more than once but under ten times. This chain joins TRBV14 and TRBJ2-7; D is ambiguous. This CDR3 contains 13 residues. The V end lost 4 bases, the J end lost 6 bases, and 13 bases lay between the germline ends. Germline CDR1 SGHDN, CDR2 FVKESK. CDR3 sequence reads: CASSPRRIGEQYF. The CDR3 DNA follows: TGTGCCAGCAGCCCCAGGAGAATCGGCGAGCAGTACTTC. The whole variable domain, filled in from reference TRBV14 and TRBJ2-7, reads EAGVTQFPSHSVIEKGQTVTLRCDPISGHDNLYWYRRVMGKEIKFLLHFVKESKQDESGMPNNRFLAERTGGTYSTLKVQPAELEDSGVYFCASSPRRIGEQYFGPGTRLTVT.

J is TRBJ2-7 and V is TRBV6-1, with D perhaps matching TRBD2 (6 bases). Germline V gives CDR1 MNHNS, CDR2 SASEGT. V lost 4 bases and J 1 base, leaving 8 bases between the germline ends. The CDR3 has 13 residues. For the CDR3, the DNA is TGTGCCAGCAGTGTGGAGGGGTCCTACGAGCAGTACTTC. It is translated as CASSVEGSYEQYF.